This T cell receptor (beta chain) emerged from a study of T cell responses to AZD1222 COVID-19 vaccine. Study context: Pooling of second doses given at about 4 or about 12 weeks was done. General observations from the study: Only a handful of individuals given AZD1222 were seropositive at baseline. Close to half of spike-specific TCRs reportedly recognize unmutated variant regions. Donors skewed white British and female; clonal diversity was possibly underestimated.

The data were produced by immunoSEQ multiplex PCR, yet TCRdb's version contains in-frame clones alone and is incomplete. Of about 100,000 clones detected, approximately 87% appear once; the ten largest clones hold around a sixth. This CDR3 is built from 13 residues. The germline V gene has CDR1 LNHDA and CDR2 SQIVND (reference sequence). V shed 6 bases and J shed 3 bases, with 12 bases lying between them. The count of this clone is one. Its antigen is unidentified. The V and J genes are TRBV19 and TRBJ2-7, with D tentatively TRBD1 (5 bases). Sequences were derived from peripheral blood, sampled on day 0 of AZD1222 vaccination. The clonotype comes from an adult in good health. Here the CDR3 DNA reads TGTGCCAGTAGCCCGACAGCGATCTACGAGCAGTACTTC. It codes for CASSPTAIYEQYF.